The T cell receptor (beta chain) described here comes from a study of PD-1 blockade in classical Hodgkin lymphoma. About the study: The study gave patients nivolumab 3 mg/kg intravenously every 2 weeks. The study, taken as a whole, reports: Reports indicated that newly diagnosed patients had lower baseline TCR diversity than healthy donors did. Prior to therapy, complete responders displayed diversity much like that of newly diagnosed patients. Researchers reported that CD4+ TCR diversity, though not CD8+, rose significantly by C4D1.

The germline V gene encodes CDR1 SNHLY and CDR2 FYNNEI. V gave up 6 bases and J gave up 6 bases; unmatched junction bases: 12. The length of the CDR3 is 15 residues. Note on this clone: Its antigen is unknown.

Clones were read by immunoSEQ multiplex PCR, and TCRdb kept only the in-frame ones, dropping some. The data show roughly 49,000 clones, about 90% seen once. Indicated time point: cycle 4 day 1 (C4D1), after 5 to 7 weeks of nivolumab. There was relapse after autologous stem cell transplantation in every patient, and there was variation in brentuximab vedotin exposure. This sequence originates from a human donor with classical Hodgkin lymphoma. The chain employs TRBV2 and TRBJ2-7, with 9 bases matching TRBD2. The material sequenced was peripheral blood mononuclear cells (PBMCs), taken before the fourth cycle of nivolumab. This CDR3 is CASSEPRREGSEQYF. CDR3 coding DNA: TGTGCCAGCAGCGAACCGCGGCGGGAGGGCAGCGAGCAGTACTTC.